The next 14 T cell receptor beta chains were all read from a single sample in a study of PD-L1 blockade in urothelial cancer. Sequenced by immunoSEQ multiplex PCR; TCRdb stores in-frame clones only, minus some. The sample lists under 85,000 clones, around 93% occurring once. Time point specified: peripheral blood 6 weeks after treatment start. The sample consisted of PBMCs, taken around atezolizumab (anti-PD-L1) treatment. Receptors originate from a woman older than 75 with urothelial cancer.

The V call is TRBV5-6, the J call TRBJ2-1, with 8 bases aligning to TRBD1. V lost 2 bases to trimming and J lost 3 bases; unmatched junction nucleotides: 4. This CDR3 is 15 amino acids long. CDR1 is SGHDT and CDR2 is YYEEEE in the germline V gene. The CDR3 bases are TGTGCCAGCAGCTTAAGGACAGGGTTCTACAATGAGCAGTTCTTC. Protein: CASSLRTGFYNEQFF.

J is TRBJ2-5 and V is TRBV2; D is undetermined. The CDR3 runs to 10 residues. CDR1 is SNHLY, CDR2 FYNNEI, per germline. V lost 5 bases and J 4 bases, leaving 2 bases between the germline ends. This CDR3 reads CASSLETQYF. The CDR3, as DNA: TGTGCCAGCAGTCTAGAGACCCAGTACTTC.

V usage is TRBV10-3 and J usage is TRBJ2-1; 10 bases agree with TRBD2. This CDR3 is built from 14 residues. The germline V gene has CDR1 ENHRY and CDR2 SYGVKD. Trimming at V came to 2 bases and at J to 10 bases, leaving 5 bases not matched to a gene. CDR3 residues: CAISELAGDGEQFF. In nucleotides, the CDR3 is TGTGCCATCAGTGAGCTAGCGGGGGACGGGGAGCAGTTCTTC.

The V and J genes are TRBV5-4 and TRBJ1-3; TRBD1 agrees at 7 bases. After removal of 0 bases from V and 8 bases from J, the junction contained 5 bases not matched to a gene. The CDR3 length is 14 residues. Looked up from germline, CDR1 is SGHNT and CDR2 is YYREEE (reference sequence). CDR3 residues: CASSLGQGGHTIYF. DNA of the CDR3: TGTGCCAGCAGCTTGGGCCAGGGGGGCCACACCATATATTTT.

The genes are TRBV6-5 and TRBJ1-2, with TRBD1 matching over 7 bases. Germline CDR1 MNHEY, CDR2 SVGAGI. CDR3 length: 14 amino acids. J was trimmed by 4 bases and V by 6 bases; bases with no gene match: 8. The CDR3 is CASSNTGASYGYTF. Here the CDR3 DNA reads TGTGCCAGCAGCAACACAGGGGCCTCCTATGGCTACACCTTC.

The chain couples TRBV5-1 to TRBJ1-4, with D perhaps TRBD1 (6 bases). Trimming took 3 bases from V and 8 from J, leaving 14 bases between them. The CDR3 is 14 residues long. Germline CDR1 is SGHRS and CDR2 is YFSETQ. The CDR3 nucleotides are TGCGCCAGCAGCTCCACAGGGAACGACGAAAAACTGTTTTTT. Translation: CASSSTGNDEKLFF.

The V and J genes are TRBV27 and TRBJ1-1; 10 nucleotides align to TRBD1. V was pared by 1 base and J by 6 bases, with 8 bases of the junction left unmatched. Germline V gene lookup returns CDR1 MNHEY and CDR2 SMNVEV (reference sequence). The CDR3 length is 16 residues. The CDR3 here is CASSLFSGQGRAEAFF. As DNA, the CDR3 is TGTGCCAGCAGTTTATTTTCGGGACAGGGGCGGGCTGAAGCTTTCTTT.

This rearrangement joins TRBV29-1 to TRBJ2-5; 13 bases match TRBD2. The V gene end was trimmed by 6 bases and the J gene end by 2 bases; junction bases not matched to a gene: 6. The CDR3 has 15 residues. Germline assignment: CDR1 SQVTM and CDR2 ANQGSEA. The CDR3 spells CSVYTSGRGQETQYF. The CDR3 DNA reads as TGCAGCGTATATACTAGCGGGAGGGGGCAAGAGACCCAGTACTTC.

This chain uses TRBV7-8 with TRBJ2-1; TRBD2 might be the D (7 bases). Trimming left V 7 bases short and J 2 bases short, with 9 bases between. CDR1 and CDR2 from the germline V gene are SGHVS and FQNEAQ. CDR3 length: 13 residues. The CDR3 protein is CASKGGAYNEQFF. In DNA, the CDR3 is TGTGCCAGCAAGGGGGGGGCCTACAATGAGCAGTTCTTC.

This CDR3 is CASRVGHAQPQHF. Written as DNA, the CDR3 is TGTGCCAGCAGGGTAGGACACGCTCAGCCCCAGCATTTT. The chain recombines TRBV6-1 with TRBJ1-5; possible D gene TRBD1, 5 bases. Germline CDR1 is MNHNS and CDR2 is SASEGT. CDR3 length: 13 residues. Trimming left V 6 bases short and J 6 bases short, with 12 bases between.

This clone came up a few times. The rearrangement links TRBV6-4 to TRBJ2-2, with TRBD2 matching 7 bases. Trimming at V came to 5 bases and at J to 1 base, leaving 4 bases not matched to a gene. The CDR3 spans 15 residues. CDR1 and CDR2 from the germline V gene are MRHNA and SNTAGT. The CDR3 DNA reads TGTGCCAGCAGTAGGGAGGGCTGGAACACCGGGGAGCTGTTTTTT. This translates into CASSREGWNTGELFF.

The chain has TRBV27 and TRBJ1-2; 8 bases match TRBD1. The germline gives CDR1 MNHEY, CDR2 SMNVEV (reference sequence). After removal of 3 bases from V and 8 bases from J, the junction contained 8 bases not matched to a gene. The CDR3 is made up of 14 amino acids. CDR3 protein: CASSFMDRASGYTF. The CDR3 DNA follows: TGTGCCAGCAGTTTTATGGACAGGGCTAGCGGCTACACCTTC.

The chain uses TRBV6-6 and TRBJ1-3, with 8 bases identical to TRBD1. This CDR3 has 16 residues. Per the germline V gene, CDR1 is MNHNY and CDR2 is SVGAGI (reference sequence). V was pared by 5 bases and J by 1 base, with 7 bases of the junction left unmatched. The CDR3 region is CASSQQGDKSGNTIYF. The CDR3 DNA sequence: TGTGCCAGCAGTCAACAGGGGGATAAGTCTGGAAACACCATATATTTT.

The chain recombines TRBV27 with TRBJ1-4; D is unresolved. Per germline, CDR1 MNHEY and CDR2 SMNVEV (reference sequence). The CDR3 is 15 amino acids. Between the trimmed V and J ends, which lost 3 bases and 2 bases, there was a span of 10 bases. The CDR3 loop is CASSLGAGTNEKLFF. DNA of the CDR3: TGTGCCAGCAGTTTGGGAGCGGGGACTAATGAAAAACTGTTTTTT.